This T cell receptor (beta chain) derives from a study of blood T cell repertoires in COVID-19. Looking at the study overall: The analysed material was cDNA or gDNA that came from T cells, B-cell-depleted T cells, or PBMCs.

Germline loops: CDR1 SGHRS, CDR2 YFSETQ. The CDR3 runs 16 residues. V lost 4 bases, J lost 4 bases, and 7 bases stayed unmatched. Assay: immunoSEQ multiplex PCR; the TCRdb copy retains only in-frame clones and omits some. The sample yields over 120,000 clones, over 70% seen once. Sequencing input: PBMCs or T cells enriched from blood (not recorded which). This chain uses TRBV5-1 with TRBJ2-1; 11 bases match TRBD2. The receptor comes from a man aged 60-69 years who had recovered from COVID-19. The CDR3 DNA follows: TGCGCCAGCAGCAAAAGGGCTAGCGGGGGGTACAATGAGCAGTTCTTC. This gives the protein CASSKRASGGYNEQFF. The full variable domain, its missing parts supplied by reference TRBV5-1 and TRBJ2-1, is KAGVTQTPRYLIKTRGQQVTLSCSPISGHRSVSWYQQTPGQGLQFLFEYFSETQRNKGNFPGRFSGRQFSNSRSEMNVSTLELGDSALYLCASSKRASGGYNEQFFGPGTRLTVL.